A single sample gave rise to the 8 T cell receptor beta chains below, sequenced in a study of shared clonotypes between healthy human individuals. The repertoire was sequenced with immunoSEQ multiplex PCR; TCRdb's copy has only in-frame clones and lacks some. The sample contains millions of clones, 85% to 95% of which appear only once. Sequencing was carried out using naive CD4+ T cells sorted from blood. Described subset: CD45RA+ positively selected. The receptors were sampled from a man aged 18 to 29 in good health.

A word on this clone: Other DNA sequences in this sample translate to the same CDR3. The V and J genes are TRBV18 and TRBJ1-6; TRBD1 matches 7 bases. The length of the CDR3 is 15 residues. Germline values: CDR1 KGHSH, CDR2 LQKENI. V lost 1 base to trimming and J lost 7 bases; unmatched junction nucleotides: 4. This chain's CDR3 is CASSPQGAGNSPLHF. DNA of the CDR3: TGTGCCAGCTCACCACAGGGGGCTGGGAATTCACCCCTCCACTTT.

The chain recombines TRBV6-5 with TRBJ2-3; the D gene is possibly TRBD2 (6 bases). Germline-derived CDR1 and CDR2 are MNHEY and SVGAGI. Trimming stripped 5 bases from V and 5 bases from J, with 11 bases between. This CDR3 has 13 amino acids. The CDR3 spells CASSRQGGDTQYF. In DNA form, the CDR3 reads TGTGCCAGCAGTCGCCAGGGAGGAGATACGCAGTATTTT.

Details on this clone: Other DNA sequences in this specimen translate into the identical CDR3. In DNA form, the CDR3 reads TGCAGCGTTCTAGGGGGCGGGGAGACCCAGTACTTC. This sequence encodes CSVLGGGETQYF. The V call is TRBV29-1, the J call TRBJ2-5; 7 bases fit TRBD1. Per the germline V gene, CDR1 is SQVTM and CDR2 is ANQGSEA. The CDR3 consists of 12 residues. The junction had 5 bases not matched to a gene; V was cut back by 5 bases and J by 5 bases.

The chain is built from TRBV2 and TRBJ1-4; 8 bases are shared with TRBD1. V lost 3 bases to trimming and J lost 2 bases; unmatched junction nucleotides: 14. Per the germline V gene, CDR1 is SNHLY and CDR2 is FYNNEI. The CDR3 runs to 19 residues. DNA of the CDR3: TGTGCCAGCAGTGAGAGGGGAATAGGACAGGGCAGGACTAATGAAAAACTGTTTTTT. Its protein product is CASSERGIGQGRTNEKLFF. Complete variable domain (other parts from reference TRBV2 and TRBJ1-4): EPEVTQTPSHQVTQMGQEVILRCVPISNHLYFYWYRQILGQKVEFLVSFYNNEISEKSEIFDDQFSVERPDGSNFTLKIRSTKLEDSAMYFCASSERGIGQGRTNEKLFFGSGTQLSVL.

The rearrangement links TRBV6-1 to TRBJ2-1; 9 bases are shared with TRBD2. Per germline, CDR1 MNHNS and CDR2 SASEGT. The CDR3 sequence is 14 residues long. The V segment lost 7 bases and the J segment 6 bases; nucleotides outside the gene matches: 7. The CDR3 DNA sequence: TGTGCCAGCACCGAAGGACTAGCGACCAATGAGCAGTTCTTC. Translated: CASTEGLATNEQFF.

This clone was observed a single time. This chain joins TRBV2 and TRBJ1-1; D perhaps matches TRBD1 (5 bases). There are 15 residues in the CDR3. V was cut by 7 bases and J by 4 bases, with 19 bases left in between. Germline lookup yields CDR1 SNHLY and CDR2 FYNNEI. CDR3 DNA sequence: TGTGCCAGCAACGGGCCCTTAGGGGAAGCCACTGAAGCTTTCTTT. Translated: CASNGPLGEATEAFF.

As DNA, the CDR3 is TGTGCCAGCAGTTCCTTTACTTTGGGACAGGACCGAAACACCATATATTTT. This translates into CASSSFTLGQDRNTIYF. The chain is built from TRBV28 and TRBJ1-3; 8 nucleotides agree with TRBD1. The CDR3 runs to 17 residues. Per the germline V gene, CDR1 is MDHEN and CDR2 is SYDVKM. V shed 4 bases, J shed 5 bases, and the junction held 13 bases outside the gene matches.

This chain connects TRBV5-1 to TRBJ2-2, with 7 bases lining up with TRBD2. Trimming removed 0 bases from V and 4 bases from J; junction bases left unmatched: 6. The CDR3 has 16 residues. Germline CDR1 is SGHRS and CDR2 is YFSETQ. In DNA, the CDR3 is TGCGCCAGCAGCTTGGCCCTAGCGGACCGCACCGGGGAGCTGTTTTTT. Amino acids: CASSLALADRTGELFF.